The 18 T cell receptor beta chains in this list originate from one sample, sequenced in a study of blood T cells in healthy people across ages. A J-beta primer mix and a sample-barcoded 5' primer were used in a second PCR of roughly 7 to 12 cycles. In TCRdb, the 5' RACE reads were re-called with MiXCR into one record per CDR3 protein. The top ten clones hold roughly 13% of a sample with about 620,000 distinct CDR3 sequences, 52% of them seen once. The sample consisted of blood. The receptors originated from a woman older than 75 in good health.

This clonotype was detected only a few times. The chain carries TRBV5-1 and TRBJ1-1; weak D call: TRBD1 (5 bases). The germline V gene has CDR1 SGHRS and CDR2 YFSETQ. The CDR3 has 14 residues. The germline V and J ends were trimmed by 4 bases and 3 bases, with 13 bases remaining between them. The CDR3 region has the DNA TGCGCCAGCAGCCTACGGGGAGGGGACACTGAAGCTTTCTTT. Its protein product is CASSLRGGDTEAFF.

This clonotype occurred a few times. This chain uses TRBV7-6 with TRBJ2-5; D remains unclear. Germline V gives CDR1 SGHVS, CDR2 FNYEAQ. Trimming removed 2 bases from V and 5 bases from J, with 21 bases in between. The CDR3 covers 17 residues. CDR3 sequence (DNA): TGTGCCAGCAGCTTATTAATCACTGGACCCAGGCTGGAGACCCAGTACTTC. It yields the protein CASSLLITGPRLETQYF.

Points on this clonotype: A single base separates this from a much larger clone, so it may be a read error. The chain combines TRBV20-1 with TRBJ2-7, with no clear D. Per the germline V gene, CDR1 is DFQATT and CDR2 is SNEGSKA (reference sequence). The CDR3 runs 16 residues. The CDR3 spells CSARVPGRRSSCEQYF. The CDR3 region has the DNA TGCAGTGCTAGAGTACCCGGCCGGCGAAGCTCCTGCGAGCAGTACTTC.

CDR3 protein: CSVLGRANTEAFF. In DNA form, the CDR3 reads TGCAGCGTGCTAGGACGCGCGAACACTGAAGCTTTCTTT. The chain carries TRBV29-1 and TRBJ1-1; D not resolved. This CDR3 region has 13 residues. The germline V and J ends were trimmed by 6 bases and 1 base, with 12 bases remaining between them. Per the germline V gene, CDR1 is SQVTM and CDR2 is ANQGSEA.

This clonotype appeared a few times. A much larger clone is a single base away; this may be a read error. The rearrangement uses TRBV12-3 or TRBV12-4 and TRBJ2-7; no clear D. The length of the CDR3 is 13 residues. With 5 bases removed from V and 2 bases from J, the gap between germline ends came to 10 bases. CDR3 nucleotides: TGTGCCAGCAGTGCTGCAGGAACCTACGAGCAGTACTTC. As protein: CASSAAGTYEQYF.

This sequence joins TRBV15 and TRBJ2-4, with 12 bases lining up with TRBD2. V shed 7 bases and J 2 bases; nucleotides not matched to a gene: 15. Germline lookup yields CDR1 LNHNV and CDR2 YYDKDF (reference sequence). This CDR3 spans 19 amino acids. The CDR3, as DNA: TGTGCCACCACAACCACGACTAGCGGGAGAGGTCAGACCAAAAACATTCAGTACTTC. Translated: CATTTTTSGRGQTKNIQYF.

The rearrangement uses TRBV13 and TRBJ2-7, with D perhaps TRBD1 (5 bases). The V end was cut by 2 bases, the J end by 2 bases, with 13 bases between. CDR1 is PRHDT, CDR2 FYEKMQ, per germline (reference sequence). The length of the CDR3 is 15 residues. CDR3 region: CASSLMGRGAYEQYF. CDR3 sequence (DNA): TGTGCCAGCAGCTTAATGGGGCGAGGCGCCTACGAGCAGTACTTC.

V is TRBV7-9 and J is TRBJ2-7; D gene ambiguous. This CDR3 region has 14 residues. CDR1 and CDR2 from the germline V gene are SEHNR and FQNEAQ (reference sequence). Trimming removed 1 base at V and 6 bases at J, with 13 bases between. CDR3 nucleotide sequence: TGTGCCAGCAGCTTAGGGGGTGGTCCTACCGAGCAGTACTTC. Translation: CASSLGGGPTEQYF. The whole variable domain, remainder taken from reference TRBV7-9 and TRBJ2-7, is DTGVSQNPRHKITKRGQNVTFRCDPISEHNRLYWYRQTLGQGPEFLTYFQNEAQLEKSRLLSDRFSAERPKGSFSTLEIQRTEQGDSAMYLCASSLGGGPTEQYFGPGTRLTVT.

V is TRBV18 and J is TRBJ1-5, with D hard to call. The CDR3 runs to 15 residues. CDR1 is KGHSH, CDR2 LQKENI, per germline. Trimming left V 10 bases short and J 2 bases short, with 18 bases between. The CDR3 bases are TGTGCCACACGTTCTGGTACGGGAGGCAATCAGCCCCAGCATTTT. Its protein product is CATRSGTGGNQPQHF.

This clonotype was counted between two and nine times. The rearrangement joins TRBV29-1 to TRBJ2-1; D is uncertain. The V gene's germline CDR1 is SQVTM and CDR2 ANQGSEA. V was pared by 4 bases and J by 6 bases, with 4 bases between. CDR3 length: 10 amino acids. The CDR3 sequence is CSVGVNEQFF. DNA for the CDR3: TGCAGCGTTGGAGTCAATGAGCAGTTCTTC.

The rearrangement links TRBV3-1 to TRBJ2-5; D remains unclear. V gave up 0 bases and J gave up 13 bases, with 9 bases separating them. Germline V gene data show CDR1 as LGHDT and CDR2 as YNNKEL (reference sequence). This CDR3 contains 11 residues. CDR3 bases: TGTGCCAGCAGCCAAGAAGGATCGGTGTACTTC. This sequence encodes CASSQEGSVYF.

The chain recombines TRBV30 with TRBJ2-1; D is perhaps TRBD1 or TRBD2 (5 bases each). Germline values: CDR1 GTSNPN, CDR2 SVGIG (reference sequence). V dropped 0 bases and J dropped 9 bases, with 9 bases sitting between them. The CDR3 spans 12 residues. The CDR3 DNA sequence: TGTGCCTGGAGTGTAAGGGGACCTGAGCAGTTCTTC. This encodes CAWSVRGPEQFF.

This clonotype was observed a handful of times. Mismatch with germline at one junction end may stem from a read error. CDR3 nucleotide sequence: TGCAGTGCTAGACACCCCCACCCCACAGGCCCCAACAGTCAGTACTTC. Its translation is CSARHPHPTGPNSQYF. The chain combines TRBV20-1 with TRBJ2-4; perhaps TRBD1 as D (5 bases). In germline, CDR1 is DFQATT, CDR2 SNEGSKA (reference sequence). This CDR3 has 16 residues.

Concerning this clonotype itself: One junction end does not reproduce the germline sequence, and a read error may be involved. J is TRBJ1-2 and V is TRBV18; no clear D gene. Germline V gene data show CDR1 as KGHSH and CDR2 as LQKENI. This CDR3 is built from 13 residues. In DNA, the CDR3 is TGTGCCAGCGCACCATCCCGGGATTATGGCTACACCTTC. This encodes CASAPSRDYGYTF.

This clonotype came up a few times. The CDR3 spells CASSKTVNKGGAYTDTQYF. CDR3 sequence (DNA): TGTGCCAGCAGCAAGACCGTTAATAAGGGCGGGGCCTACACAGATACGCAGTATTTT. This rearrangement joins TRBV4-2 to TRBJ2-3; maybe TRBD2 (6 bases). This CDR3 is 19 amino acids long. V was cut by 5 bases and J by 2 bases, with 26 bases left in between. Per germline, CDR1 LGHNA and CDR2 YNFKEQ.

The chain combines TRBV13 with TRBJ1-1; no reliable D call. CDR3 length: 15 amino acids. The V gene lost 5 bases and the J gene lost 2 bases, with 15 bases spanning the gap. Looked up from germline, CDR1 is PRHDT and CDR2 is FYEKMQ (reference sequence). In DNA form, the CDR3 reads TGTGCCAGCAGCAAGACCCTCGGCATAAACACTGAAGCTTTCTTT. Translating it yields CASSKTLGINTEAFF.

This clonotype came up many times. The V and J genes are TRBV12-3 or TRBV12-4 and TRBJ2-5, with D perhaps matching TRBD2 (5 bases). The CDR3 has 11 residues. Trimming took off 8 bases at V and 5 bases at J, with 9 bases between the two ends. CDR3 DNA sequence: TGTGCCAGCGGGAGAACGGAGACCCAGTACTTC. Translated: CASGRTETQYF.

V is TRBV12-3 or TRBV12-4 and J is TRBJ2-7; TRBD2 agrees at 12 bases. The end of the DNA aligns better with TRBJ2-5, so the J call may be wrong. The CDR3 totals 15 residues. The CDR3 loop is CASSSPGLAGETQYF. As DNA, the CDR3 is TGTGCCAGCAGTTCACCGGGACTAGCGGGAGAGACCCAGTACTTC.